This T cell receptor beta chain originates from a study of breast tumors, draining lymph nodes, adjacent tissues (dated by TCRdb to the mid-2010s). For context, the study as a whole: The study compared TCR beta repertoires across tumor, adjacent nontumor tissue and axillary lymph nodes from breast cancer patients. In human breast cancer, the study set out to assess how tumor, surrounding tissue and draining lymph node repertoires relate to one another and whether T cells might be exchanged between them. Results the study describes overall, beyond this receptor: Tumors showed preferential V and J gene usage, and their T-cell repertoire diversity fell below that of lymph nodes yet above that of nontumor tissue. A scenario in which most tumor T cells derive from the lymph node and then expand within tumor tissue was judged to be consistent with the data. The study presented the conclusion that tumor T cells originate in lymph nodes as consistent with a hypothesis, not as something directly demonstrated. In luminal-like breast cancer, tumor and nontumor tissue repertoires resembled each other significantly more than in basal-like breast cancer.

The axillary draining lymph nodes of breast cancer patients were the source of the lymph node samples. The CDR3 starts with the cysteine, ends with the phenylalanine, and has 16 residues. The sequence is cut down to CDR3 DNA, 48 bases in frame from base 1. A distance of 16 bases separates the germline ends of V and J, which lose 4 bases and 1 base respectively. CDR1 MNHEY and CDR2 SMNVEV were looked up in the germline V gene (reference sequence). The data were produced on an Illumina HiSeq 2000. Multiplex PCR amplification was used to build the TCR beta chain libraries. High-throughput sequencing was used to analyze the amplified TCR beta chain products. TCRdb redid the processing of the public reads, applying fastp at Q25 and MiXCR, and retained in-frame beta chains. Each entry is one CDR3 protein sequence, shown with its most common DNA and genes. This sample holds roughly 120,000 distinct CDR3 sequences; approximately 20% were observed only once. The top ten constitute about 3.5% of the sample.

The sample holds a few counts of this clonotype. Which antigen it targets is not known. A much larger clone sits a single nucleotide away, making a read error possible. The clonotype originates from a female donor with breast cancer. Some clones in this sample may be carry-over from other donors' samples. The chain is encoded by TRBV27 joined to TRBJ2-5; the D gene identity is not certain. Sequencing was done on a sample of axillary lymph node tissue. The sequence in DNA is TGTGCCAGCAGTTCGGAGAGTTGGCAGCTCCAAGAGACCCAGTACTTC. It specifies CASSSESWQLQETQYF.